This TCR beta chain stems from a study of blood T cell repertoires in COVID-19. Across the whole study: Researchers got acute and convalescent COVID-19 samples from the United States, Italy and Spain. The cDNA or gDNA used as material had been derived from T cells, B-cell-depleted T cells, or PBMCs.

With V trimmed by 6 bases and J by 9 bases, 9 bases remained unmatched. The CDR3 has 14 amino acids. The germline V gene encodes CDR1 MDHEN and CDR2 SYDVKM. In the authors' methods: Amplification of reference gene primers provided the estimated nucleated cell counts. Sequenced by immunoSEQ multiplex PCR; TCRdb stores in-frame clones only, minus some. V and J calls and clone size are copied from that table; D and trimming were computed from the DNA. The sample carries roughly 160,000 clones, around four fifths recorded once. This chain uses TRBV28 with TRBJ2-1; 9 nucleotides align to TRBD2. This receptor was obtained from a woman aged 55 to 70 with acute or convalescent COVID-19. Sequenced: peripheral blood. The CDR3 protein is CASRLAGPRGEQFF. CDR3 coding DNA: TGTGCCAGCAGGCTAGCGGGGCCCCGAGGTGAGCAGTTCTTC.